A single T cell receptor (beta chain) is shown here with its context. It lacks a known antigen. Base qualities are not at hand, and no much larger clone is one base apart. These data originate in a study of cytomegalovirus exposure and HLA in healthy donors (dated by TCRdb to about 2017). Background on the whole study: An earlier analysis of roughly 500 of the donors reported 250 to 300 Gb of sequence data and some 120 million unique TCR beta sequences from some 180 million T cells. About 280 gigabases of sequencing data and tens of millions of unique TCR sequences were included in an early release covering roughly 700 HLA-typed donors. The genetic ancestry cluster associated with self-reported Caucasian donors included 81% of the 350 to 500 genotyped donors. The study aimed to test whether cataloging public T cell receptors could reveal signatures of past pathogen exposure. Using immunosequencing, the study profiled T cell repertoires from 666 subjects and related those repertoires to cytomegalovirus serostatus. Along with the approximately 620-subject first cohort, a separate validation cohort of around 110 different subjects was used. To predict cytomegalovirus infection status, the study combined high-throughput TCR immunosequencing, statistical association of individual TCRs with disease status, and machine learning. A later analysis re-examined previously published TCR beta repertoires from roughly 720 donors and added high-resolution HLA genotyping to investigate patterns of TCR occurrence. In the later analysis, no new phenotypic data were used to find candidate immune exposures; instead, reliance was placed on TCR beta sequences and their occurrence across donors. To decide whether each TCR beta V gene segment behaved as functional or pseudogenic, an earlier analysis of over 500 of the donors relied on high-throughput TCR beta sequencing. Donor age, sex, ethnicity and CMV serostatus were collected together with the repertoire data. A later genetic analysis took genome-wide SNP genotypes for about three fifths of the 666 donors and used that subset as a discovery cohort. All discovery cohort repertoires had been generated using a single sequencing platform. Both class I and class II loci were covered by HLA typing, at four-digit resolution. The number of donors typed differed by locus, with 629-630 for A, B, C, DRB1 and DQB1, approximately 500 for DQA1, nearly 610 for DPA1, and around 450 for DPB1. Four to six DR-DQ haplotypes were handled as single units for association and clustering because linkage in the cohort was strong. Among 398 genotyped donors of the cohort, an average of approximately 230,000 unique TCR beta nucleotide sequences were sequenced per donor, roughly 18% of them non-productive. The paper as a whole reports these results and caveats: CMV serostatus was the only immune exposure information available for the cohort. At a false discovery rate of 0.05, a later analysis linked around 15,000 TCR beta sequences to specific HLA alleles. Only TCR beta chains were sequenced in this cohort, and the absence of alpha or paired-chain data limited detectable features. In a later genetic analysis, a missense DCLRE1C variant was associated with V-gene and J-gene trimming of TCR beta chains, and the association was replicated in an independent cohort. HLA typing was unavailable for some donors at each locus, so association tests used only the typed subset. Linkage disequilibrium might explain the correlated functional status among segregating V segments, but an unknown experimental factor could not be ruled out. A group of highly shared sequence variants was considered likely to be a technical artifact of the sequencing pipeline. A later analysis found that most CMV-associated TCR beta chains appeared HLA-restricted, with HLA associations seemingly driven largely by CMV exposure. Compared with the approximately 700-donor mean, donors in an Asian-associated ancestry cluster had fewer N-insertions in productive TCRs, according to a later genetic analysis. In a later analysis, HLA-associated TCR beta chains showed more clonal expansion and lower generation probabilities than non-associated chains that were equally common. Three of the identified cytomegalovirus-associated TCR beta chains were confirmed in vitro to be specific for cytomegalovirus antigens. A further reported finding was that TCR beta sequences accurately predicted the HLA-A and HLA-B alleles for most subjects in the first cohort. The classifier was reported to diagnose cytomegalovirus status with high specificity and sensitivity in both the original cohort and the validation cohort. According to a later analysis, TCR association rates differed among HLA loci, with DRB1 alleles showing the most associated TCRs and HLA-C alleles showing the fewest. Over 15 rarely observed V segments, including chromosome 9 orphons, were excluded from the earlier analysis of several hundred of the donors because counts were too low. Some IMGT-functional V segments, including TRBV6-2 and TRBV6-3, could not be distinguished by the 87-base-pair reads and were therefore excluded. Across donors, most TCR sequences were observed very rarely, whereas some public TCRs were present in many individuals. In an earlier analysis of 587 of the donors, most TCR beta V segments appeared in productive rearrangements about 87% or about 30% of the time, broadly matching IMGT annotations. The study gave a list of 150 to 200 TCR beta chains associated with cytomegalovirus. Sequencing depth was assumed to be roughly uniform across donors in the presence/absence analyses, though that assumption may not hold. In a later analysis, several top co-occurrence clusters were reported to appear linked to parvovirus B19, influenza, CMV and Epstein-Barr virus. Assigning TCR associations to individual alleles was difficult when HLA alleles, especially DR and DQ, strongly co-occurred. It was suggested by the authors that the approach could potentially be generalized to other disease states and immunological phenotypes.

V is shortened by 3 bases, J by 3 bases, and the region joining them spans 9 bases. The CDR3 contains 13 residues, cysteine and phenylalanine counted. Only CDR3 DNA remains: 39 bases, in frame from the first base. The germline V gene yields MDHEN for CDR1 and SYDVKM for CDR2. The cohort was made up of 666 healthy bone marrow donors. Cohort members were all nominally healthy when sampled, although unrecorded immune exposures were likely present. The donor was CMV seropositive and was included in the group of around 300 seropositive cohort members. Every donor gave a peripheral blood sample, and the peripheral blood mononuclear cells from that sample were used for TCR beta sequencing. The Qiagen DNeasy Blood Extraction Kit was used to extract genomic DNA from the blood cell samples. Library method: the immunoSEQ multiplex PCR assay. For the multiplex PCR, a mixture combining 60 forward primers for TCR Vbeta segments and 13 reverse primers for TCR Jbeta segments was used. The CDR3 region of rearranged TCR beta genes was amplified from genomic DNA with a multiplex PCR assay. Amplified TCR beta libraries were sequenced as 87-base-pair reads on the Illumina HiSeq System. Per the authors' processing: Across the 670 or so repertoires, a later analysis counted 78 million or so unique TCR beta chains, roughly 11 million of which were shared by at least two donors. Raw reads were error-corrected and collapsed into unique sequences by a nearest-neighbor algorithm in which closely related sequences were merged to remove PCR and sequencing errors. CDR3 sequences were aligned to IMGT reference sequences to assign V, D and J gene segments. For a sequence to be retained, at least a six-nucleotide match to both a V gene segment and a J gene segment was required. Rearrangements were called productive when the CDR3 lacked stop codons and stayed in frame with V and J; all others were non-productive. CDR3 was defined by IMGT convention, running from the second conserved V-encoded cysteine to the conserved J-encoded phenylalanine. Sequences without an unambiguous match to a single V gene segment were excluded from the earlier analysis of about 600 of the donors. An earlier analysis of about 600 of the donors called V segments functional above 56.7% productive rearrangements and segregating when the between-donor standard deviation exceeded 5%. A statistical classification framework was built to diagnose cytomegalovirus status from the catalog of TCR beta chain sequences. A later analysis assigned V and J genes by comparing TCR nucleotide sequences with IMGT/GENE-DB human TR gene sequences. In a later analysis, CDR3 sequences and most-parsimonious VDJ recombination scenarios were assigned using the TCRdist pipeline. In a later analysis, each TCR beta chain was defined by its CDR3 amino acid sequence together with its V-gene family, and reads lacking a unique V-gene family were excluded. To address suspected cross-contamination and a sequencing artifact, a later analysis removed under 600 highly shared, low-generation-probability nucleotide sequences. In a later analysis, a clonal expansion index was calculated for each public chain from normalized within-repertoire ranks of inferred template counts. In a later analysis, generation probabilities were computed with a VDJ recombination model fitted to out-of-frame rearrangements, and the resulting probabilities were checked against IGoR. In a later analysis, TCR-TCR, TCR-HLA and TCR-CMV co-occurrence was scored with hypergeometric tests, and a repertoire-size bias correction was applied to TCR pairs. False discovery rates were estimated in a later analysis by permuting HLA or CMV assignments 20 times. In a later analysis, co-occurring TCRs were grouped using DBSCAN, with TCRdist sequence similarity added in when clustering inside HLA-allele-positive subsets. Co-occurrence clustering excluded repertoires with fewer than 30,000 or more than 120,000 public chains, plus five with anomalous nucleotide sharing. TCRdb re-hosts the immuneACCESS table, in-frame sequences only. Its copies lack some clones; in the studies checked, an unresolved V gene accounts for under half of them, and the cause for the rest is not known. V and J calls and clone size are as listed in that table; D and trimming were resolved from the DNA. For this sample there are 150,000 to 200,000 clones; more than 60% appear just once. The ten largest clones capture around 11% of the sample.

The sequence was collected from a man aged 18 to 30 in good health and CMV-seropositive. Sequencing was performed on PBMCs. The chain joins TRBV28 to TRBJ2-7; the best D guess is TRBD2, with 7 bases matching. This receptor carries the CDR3 CASSFGGLYEQYF. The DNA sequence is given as TGTGCCAGCAGTTTCGGGGGGCTCTACGAGCAGTACTTC. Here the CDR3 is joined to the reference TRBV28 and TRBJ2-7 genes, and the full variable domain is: DVKVTQSSRYLVKRTGEKVFLECVQDMDHENMFWYRQDPGLGLRLIYFSYDVKMKEKGDIPEGYSVSREKKERFSLILESASTNQTSMYLCASSFGGLYEQYFGPGTRLTVT.